This T cell receptor (beta chain) was captured in a study of identical twins. Study-level results: These conclusions were based on statistical analysis (cross-sectional, not following the same donors). Out-of-frame alpha sequences shared between twins exhibited an excess of low generation probability. Within cord blood, abundant beta clonotypes carried fewer insertions, but memory repertoires showed no such trend.

The sample holds a few counts of this clonotype. No antigen is known for it. TCRdb analysed the 5' RACE reads with MiXCR anew, one entry per CDR3 protein. Of hundreds of thousands of distinct CDR3 sequences detected, about 12% appear once; the ten largest clones hold about 1.5%. CDR1 SNHLY and CDR2 FYNNEI come from the germline V gene. This CDR3 is 13 amino acids long. V shed 8 bases and J shed 2 bases, with 13 bases lying between them. The same data also contributed to another study, on yellow fever vaccine responses in identical twins. Per that study: Twins reportedly mounted vaccine T cell responses that seemed partly convergent, partly personalized.

The chain couples TRBV2 to TRBJ2-7; D perhaps matches TRBD2 (5 bases). The receptor was derived from a woman under 30 in good health. Sequencing was carried out using PBMCs. This chain's CDR3 is CASATPGTYEQYV. The CDR3 DNA follows: TGTGCCAGCGCGACTCCGGGGACCTACGAGCAGTACGTC.